The 26 T cell receptor beta chains below were found in one sample sequenced in a study of blood T cell repertoires in COVID-19. Profiling relied on immunoSEQ multiplex PCR, and the TCRdb table lists in-frame clones only, not all of them. The table records almost 350,000 clones, about 92% of them present only once. Sequencing used peripheral blood. The receptors stem from a woman aged 60-75 years with COVID-19, enrolled during active disease.

The chain couples TRBV21-1 to TRBJ1-6. TRBV21-1 is listed as a pseudogene. The CDR3 is 15 residues long. CDR3 in amino acids: CASSPHAKPNSPLHF. CDR3 nucleotide sequence: TGTGCCAGCAGCCCCCACGCTAAACCTAATTCACCCCTCCACTTT.

To note about this clone: The identical CDR3 is also encoded by other nucleotide sequences in the sample. The rearrangement uses TRBV18 and TRBJ1-1; D not resolved. Trimming shortened V by 1 base and J by 1 base, and 7 bases separated the two germline ends. CDR1 and CDR2 from the germline V gene are KGHSH and LQKENI. The CDR3 consists of 14 residues. The CDR3 nucleotides read TGTGCCAGCTCACCACGACAAACGAACACTGAAGCTTTCTTT. Its translation: CASSPRQTNTEAFF. Combining the CDR3 with reference TRBV18 and TRBJ1-1 gives the whole variable domain NAGVMQNPRHLVRRRGQEARLRCSPMKGHSHVYWYRQLPEEGLKFMVYLQKENIIDESGMPKERFSAEFPKEGPSILRIQQVVRGDSAAYFCASSPRQTNTEAFFGQGTRLTVV.

V gene TRBV13 combines with J gene TRBJ1-6; possible D gene TRBD1, 5 bases. This CDR3 comprises 17 residues. The germline gives CDR1 PRHDT, CDR2 FYEKMQ (reference sequence). V was cut by 5 bases and J by 0 bases, with 14 bases left in between. The CDR3 loop is CASSIQEGSSYNSPLHF. The CDR3 bases are TGTGCCAGCAGCATACAGGAGGGTAGCTCCTATAATTCACCCCTCCACTTT.

V usage is TRBV6-5 and J usage is TRBJ1-1; perhaps TRBD1 as D (5 bases). CDR1 and CDR2 (germline): MNHEY, SVGAGI. V shed 4 bases and J shed 2 bases, with 8 bases lying between them. This CDR3 spans 13 amino acids. This CDR3 is CASSSTANTEAFF. The CDR3 bases are TGTGCCAGCAGTTCGACAGCTAACACTGAAGCTTTCTTT.

This CDR3 reads CASSQVIYKNIQYF. The CDR3 DNA follows: TGTGCCAGCAGCCAAGTTATTTACAAAAACATTCAGTACTTC. The chain joins TRBV3-1 (or the pseudogene TRBV3-2) to TRBJ2-4; D unclear. Deletions cut 1 base from V and 3 bases from J, with 7 bases between. CDR1 is LGHDT and CDR2 is YNNKEL in the germline V gene (reference sequence). The CDR3 loop spans 14 amino acids.

V and J are TRBV20-1 and TRBJ2-1; 9 nucleotides match TRBD2. The V segment lost 3 bases and the J segment 7 bases; nucleotides outside the gene matches: 7. The CDR3 length is 14 residues. Germline-derived CDR1 and CDR2 are DFQATT and SNEGSKA (reference sequence). The CDR3 region is CSASTRGGGNEQFF. The CDR3 DNA reads TGCAGTGCTAGTACGCGGGGGGGCGGGAATGAGCAGTTCTTC.

V gene TRBV18 combines with J gene TRBJ1-4; tentative D call: TRBD1 (6 bases). Germline lookup yields CDR1 KGHSH and CDR2 LQKENI. Trimming cost V 0 bases and J 0 bases, with 8 bases left between them. The CDR3 loop spans 16 amino acids. As DNA, the CDR3 is TGTGCCAGCTCACCACCGGGGGCAGCAACTAATGAAAAACTGTTTTTT. Translated: CASSPPGAATNEKLFF.

This clone was found once. The genes are TRBV3-1 (or the pseudogene TRBV3-2) and TRBJ1-3; D may be TRBD1 (6 bases). The CDR3 spans 15 residues. V lost 4 bases and J lost 9, with 19 bases in between. From germline, CDR1 is LGHDT and CDR2 YNNKEL (reference sequence). CDR3 protein: CASSLGTRWAGTIYF. The DNA for the CDR3 is TGTGCCAGCAGCCTAGGGACACGGTGGGCTGGCACCATATATTTT.

The V gene is TRBV19, the J gene TRBJ1-4, with TRBD1 identical over 8 bases. V lost 6 bases and J lost 6; bases outside the gene matches: 3. Germline V gene data show CDR1 as LNHDA and CDR2 as SQIVND (reference sequence). The CDR3 spans 13 residues. The CDR3 sequence: CASRNRGDEKLFF. Written as DNA, the CDR3 is TGTGCCAGTAGAAACAGGGGGGATGAAAAACTGTTTTTT.

CDR3: CASSLASNTEAFF. For the CDR3, the DNA is TGTGCCAGCAGCTTGGCCTCGAACACTGAAGCTTTCTTT. The chain employs TRBV5-5 and TRBJ1-1; D is unresolved. The germline V gene encodes CDR1 SGHKS and CDR2 YYEKEE (reference sequence). V lost 0 bases and J lost 1, with 4 bases in between. The CDR3 totals 13 residues.

This rearrangement joins TRBV6-5 to TRBJ1-1; D is ambiguous. This CDR3 spans 13 amino acids. Germline V CDR1 and CDR2: MNHEY, SVGAGI. Trimming took 2 bases from V and 0 from J, leaving 4 bases between them. The CDR3 coding sequence is TGTGCCAGCAGTTACATCATGAACACTGAAGCTTTCTTT. It encodes CASSYIMNTEAFF.

This sequence joins TRBV4-1 and TRBJ1-6; 9 nucleotides agree with TRBD1. V dropped 4 bases and J dropped 9; count of bases not matched to a gene: 10. The CDR3 contains 16 residues. Germline V gene lookup returns CDR1 MGHRA and CDR2 YSYEKL. The CDR3 DNA reads TGCGCCAGCAGCCCGCGATCGGGACAGGGTGGTTCACCCCTCCACTTT. Amino acids: CASSPRSGQGGSPLHF.

The V call is TRBV7-8, the J call TRBJ1-2; TRBD1 agrees at 7 bases. Unmatched junction bases numbered 6, after V lost 5 bases and J lost 3 bases. The CDR3 totals 14 residues. Germline-derived CDR1 and CDR2 are SGHVS and FQNEAQ. The CDR3 loop is CASSGKGADYGYTF. DNA of the CDR3: TGTGCCAGCAGCGGCAAGGGGGCGGACTATGGCTACACCTTC.

The chain's CDR3 is CASSIGSWYHQPQHF. The CDR3 bases are TGTGCCAGTAGTATCGGTTCCTGGTATCATCAGCCCCAGCATTTT. This chain uses TRBV19 with TRBJ1-5; D ambiguous. Trimming left V 3 bases short and J 5 bases short, with 14 bases between. CDR3 size: 15 residues. Germline CDR1 is LNHDA and CDR2 is SQIVND (reference sequence).

In regard to this clone: This specimen includes other DNA sequences encoding the same CDR3. V and J are TRBV6-5 and TRBJ1-3; tentatively, D is TRBD1 (5 bases). The CDR3 totals 14 residues. Looked up from germline, CDR1 is MNHEY and CDR2 is SVGAGI. With 5 bases removed from V and 0 bases from J, the gap between germline ends came to 8 bases. Here the CDR3 reads CASSTGSSGNTIYF. The CDR3, as DNA: TGTGCCAGCAGTACAGGTTCCTCTGGAAACACCATATATTTT.

The CDR3 here is CASSFSSQETQYF. DNA for the CDR3: TGTGCCAGCAGCTTTTCTAGCCAAGAGACCCAGTACTTC. This rearrangement joins TRBV7-3 to TRBJ2-5; D is ambiguous. CDR3 length: 13 amino acids. V lost 3 bases to trimming and J lost 1 base, with 6 bases between them. Germline values: CDR1 SGHTA, CDR2 FQGTGA.

The CDR3: CASSLLAGGRETQYF. The CDR3 DNA reads as TGTGCCAGCAGTTTACTAGCGGGGGGGCGAGAGACCCAGTACTTC. The rearrangement links TRBV2 to TRBJ2-5, with 13 positions matching TRBD2. Germline lookup yields CDR1 SNHLY and CDR2 FYNNEI. The CDR3 runs 15 residues. V was clipped by 5 bases and J by 4 bases; unmatched bases: 4.

The chain recombines TRBV19 with TRBJ1-6; maybe TRBD1 (5 bases). Germline CDR1 and CDR2: LNHDA and SQIVND (reference sequence). This CDR3 is built from 13 residues. The germline V and J ends were trimmed by 5 bases and 9 bases, with 11 bases remaining between them. The CDR3 loop is CASSGGSGSPLHF. CDR3 nucleotides: TGTGCCAGTAGTGGGGGGAGTGGTTCACCCCTCCACTTT.

This chain connects TRBV2 to TRBJ1-1; D gene ambiguous. CDR3 size: 11 residues. V was trimmed by 5 bases and J by 5 bases, leaving 6 bases between them. The V gene's germline CDR1 is SNHLY and CDR2 FYNNEI. The CDR3 DNA reads as TGTGCCAGCAGTTATCTAACTGAAGCTTTCTTT. It specifies CASSYLTEAFF.

The chain combines TRBV5-1 with TRBJ2-1; maybe TRBD2 (6 bases). The V gene's germline CDR1 is SGHRS and CDR2 YFSETQ. The CDR3 runs 16 residues. V gave up 5 bases and J gave up 0 bases, with 15 bases separating them. CDR3: CASRYNAGSSYNEQFF. The CDR3 coding sequence is TGCGCCAGCAGGTACAACGCGGGGAGCTCCTACAATGAGCAGTTCTTC.

The V call is TRBV6-4, the J call TRBJ1-2, with D perhaps TRBD1 (6 bases). Germline-derived CDR1 and CDR2 are MRHNA and SNTAGT. The CDR3 consists of 16 residues. V lost 2 bases to trimming and J lost 10 bases, with 23 bases between them. The CDR3 DNA reads as TGTGCCAGCAGTGACAACAAGACAGGTCTATGGTCGGTCTACACCTTC. Amino acids: CASSDNKTGLWSVYTF.

The gene calls are TRBV12-3 or TRBV12-4 and TRBJ2-1; D may be TRBD2 (6 bases). V gave up 5 bases and J gave up 4 bases, with 9 bases separating them. This CDR3 spans 13 amino acids. As DNA, the CDR3 is TGTGCCAGCAGTACCAGCGGGTACAATGAGCAGTTCTTC. It yields the protein CASSTSGYNEQFF.

This clone was seen only once. This sequence joins TRBV6-1 and TRBJ1-2; 7 bases fit TRBD1. With 3 bases clipped from V and 7 bases from J, the junction kept 8 bases outside the gene matches. Germline V gene data show CDR1 as MNHNS and CDR2 as SASEGT. The CDR3 contains 14 residues. CDR3 in amino acids: CASSEVGGGFGYTF. The DNA of the CDR3 is TGTGCCAGCAGTGAGGTAGGGGGCGGATTTGGCTACACCTTC.

This chain links TRBV7-2 with TRBJ2-4, with a weak D call TRBD2 (7 bases). Trimming removed 1 base at V and 8 bases at J, with 21 bases between. This CDR3 contains 17 residues. Germline CDR1 is SGHTA and CDR2 is FQGNSA. The DNA for the CDR3 is TGTGCCAGCAGCTTAGGGTGGCTTGGGGGGGCGAGGGACATTCAGTACTTC. Its translation is CASSLGWLGGARDIQYF.

The V call is TRBV19, the J call TRBJ2-2; unclear D gene. This CDR3 has 14 amino acids. V was trimmed by 11 bases and J by 7 bases, leaving 20 bases between them. Germline V CDR1 and CDR2: LNHDA, SQIVND (reference sequence). The CDR3 DNA follows: TGTGCCGTCCGGAGTATCGCCACCGACGGGGAGCTGTTTTTT. This translates into CAVRSIATDGELFF.

The chain is built from TRBV29-1 and TRBJ1-4, with a weak D call TRBD1 (5 bases). Trimming stripped 5 bases from V and 0 bases from J, with 13 bases between. The CDR3 contains 15 residues. Germline CDR1 and CDR2: SQVTM and ANQGSEA. The CDR3 sequence is CSVLGQTATNEKLFF. The DNA for the CDR3 is TGCAGCGTTCTAGGACAAACGGCAACTAATGAAAAACTGTTTTTT.